The clone carrying this T cell receptor beta chain appeared a few times. These data belong to a study of control samples from healthy donors and cancer patients. Germline V gives CDR1 SGHVS, CDR2 FQNEAQ. Trimming cost V 1 base and J 2 bases, with 6 bases left between them. The CDR3 sequence is 13 residues long. Sequenced by immunoSEQ multiplex PCR; TCRdb stores in-frame clones only, minus some. In the table there are 40,000 to 50,000 clones, less than 90% of which are singletons. The clonotype originates from a man aged 60 to 75 in good health. The sample was blood. The chain carries TRBV7-8 and TRBJ2-7; D unclear. The CDR3 loop reads CASSLVATYEQYF. Here the CDR3 DNA reads TGTGCCAGCAGCTTAGTCGCAACCTACGAGCAGTACTTC. The variable domain in full, completed from reference TRBV7-8 and TRBJ2-7, reads GAGVSQSPRYKVAKRGQDVALRCDPISGHVSLFWYQQALGQGPEFLTYFQNEAQLDKSGLPSDRFFAERPEGSVSTLKIQRTQQEDSAVYLCASSLVATYEQYFGPGTRLTVT.